This T cell receptor (beta chain) was identified in a study of T cells in narcolepsy. The CDR3 is made up of 18 amino acids. The J segment lost 0 bases and the V segment lost 1 base, leaving 11 bases of the junction unmatched. Per germline, CDR1 SQVTM and CDR2 ANQGSEA. Profiled with immunoSEQ multiplex PCR; TCRdb holds only in-frame clones, not every one. The sample contains about 22,000 clones, over 70% of which appear only once. Source material: memory (CD45RA-) CD4+ T cells from blood. The receptor comes from a human donor in good health. The chain uses TRBV29-1 and TRBJ1-1, with 10 bases aligning to TRBD1. The CDR3 sequence is CSVEGAWGQGILNTEAFF. Here the CDR3 DNA reads TGCAGCGTTGAAGGAGCTTGGGGACAGGGGATATTGAACACTGAAGCTTTCTTT. The full variable domain, in which reference TRBV29-1 and TRBJ1-1 provide the parts outside the CDR3, is SAVISQKPSRDICQRGTSLTIQCQVDSQVTMMFWYRQQPGQSLTLIATANQGSEATYESGFVIDKFPISRPNLTFSTLTVSNMSPEDSSIYLCSVEGAWGQGILNTEAFFGQGTRLTVV.